This record covers a single TCR beta chain. Source study methods: Estimated nucleated cell counts came from reference gene primer amplification. This table comes from immunoSEQ multiplex PCR, and its TCRdb copy is limited to in-frame clones, with some not included. Clone size and the V and J calls come from that table; the DNA yielded D and trimming. In the table there are under 25,000 clones, just over 85% of which are singletons. This entry is derived from a study of blood T cell repertoires in COVID-19. For the study at large: The origin of the acute and convalescent COVID-19 samples was the United States, Italy and Spain. Nucleic acid was either cDNA or gDNA, and it came from T cells, B-cell-depleted T cells, or PBMCs.

The CDR3 loop spans 14 amino acids. Germline V gene sequence: CDR1 LNHDA, CDR2 SQIVND (reference sequence). Trimming cost V 5 bases and J 6 bases, with 16 bases left between them. V gene TRBV19 combines with J gene TRBJ1-2; D unresolved. Sequencing was done on a sample of peripheral blood. The receptor was isolated from a woman older than 75 with acute or convalescent COVID-19. CDR3: CASSSPRAAHGYTF. The CDR3 nucleotides are TGTGCCAGTAGTTCCCCGCGGGCCGCGCATGGCTACACCTTC.